The sequence of this T cell receptor (beta chain) was determined in a study of T cells after posttransplantation cyclophosphamide. Trimming took 0 bases from V and 8 from J; bases not matched to a gene: 11. CDR3 size: 17 residues. Germline V gene data show CDR1 as LGHNA and CDR2 as YSLEER. Clones were read by immunoSEQ multiplex PCR, and TCRdb kept only the in-frame ones, dropping some. Among tens of thousands of clones listed, 94% were seen once. Source material: PBMCs. This sequence was found in a woman aged 25 to 39 in good health and a related stem cell transplant donor. This rearrangement joins TRBV4-3 to TRBJ1-4; 8 positions match TRBD1. CDR3 residues: CASSQEPSTGVGEKLFF. In DNA form, the CDR3 reads TGCGCCAGCAGCCAAGAACCCTCGACAGGGGTAGGAGAAAAACTGTTTTTT.